This T cell receptor beta chain was recovered during a study of cytomegalovirus exposure and HLA in healthy donors. Study-wide background: Early on, a data release was issued that held 65 million to 100 million unique TCRs from HLA-typed donors. Study conclusions and caveats: The study designated 150 or so TCR beta chains cytomegalovirus-associated.

Details on this clone: The antigen is not known.

The study ran its PCR with 60 Vbeta and 13 Jbeta primers. Clones were sequenced by immunoSEQ multiplex PCR, and TCRdb holds only the in-frame ones, with some missing. The table has 90,000 to 140,000 clones, around 15% seen once; the top ten hold around 0.83%. The CDR3 is 16 residues long. V was clipped by 3 bases and J by 2 bases; unmatched bases: 7. Germline lookup yields CDR1 SGHNT and CDR2 YYREEE (reference sequence). The TCR sequence derives from a female donor in good health and CMV-seronegative. Sequences were obtained from PBMCs. The rearrangement uses TRBV5-4 and TRBJ2-5; TRBD2 matches 10 bases. CDR3 coding DNA: TGTGCCAGCAGCTCATACTTAGCGGGAGGACAAGAGACCCAGTACTTC. Its translation: CASSSYLAGGQETQYF.